This T cell receptor (beta chain) was found in a study of shared clonotypes between healthy human individuals. The CD4+ fraction was divided into a CD45RA+ naive subset and a CD45RA-negative memory subset. Authors' data handling: ImmunoSEQ gave junction-only sequences without quality scores, so filtering differed. Some clones are missing from TCRdb's copy, which holds only in-frame ones; the method was immunoSEQ multiplex PCR. The V and J calls and clone size were taken over from that table, and D and trimming were inferred from the DNA. The table records millions of clones, 90% to 95% of them present only once. Whole-study results and caveats: Several donors held around 5% of naive CD4 clonotypes in common. Naive subsets typically showed greater estimated richness than memory subsets.

As to this clone: Its antigen is not known.

Sequenced: naive CD4+ T cells sorted from blood. Subset reported: CD45RA+ positively selected. This clonotype originated in a man aged 18 to 29 in good health.

CDR3 residues: CASSPGSQEAQYF. As DNA, the CDR3 is TGTGCCAGCTCACCGGGTTCTCAGGAGGCCCAGTACTTC. V and J are TRBV18 and TRBJ2-5, with D perhaps TRBD2 (5 bases). The CDR3 runs to 13 residues. Germline V gene lookup returns CDR1 KGHSH and CDR2 LQKENI. The V end was cut by 3 bases, the J end by 9 bases, with 14 bases between.